Presented here are 22 T cell receptor beta chains from one specimen sequenced in a study of T cells in Graves' hyperthyroidism and ophthalmopathy. Amplified TCR beta CDR3 regions derived from RNA transcripts. The HTBI primer set drove a first-round RT-PCR of the TCR CDR3. TCRdb itself ran the multiplex PCR reads through MiXCR, one entry per CDR3 protein. The profile shows about 400,000 distinct CDR3 sequences, under 15% of them singletons. Sequenced sample: blood. The receptors were gathered from a woman aged 30 to 39 with Graves' hyperthyroidism.

The gene calls are TRBV29-1 and TRBJ2-5, with D maybe TRBD2 (7 bases). V was shortened by 6 bases and J by 6 bases, with 26 bases between the two germline ends. Looked up from germline, CDR1 is SQVTM and CDR2 is ANQGSEA. The CDR3 runs 16 residues. CDR3 residues: CSVNLKGDYPWKTQYF. In DNA form, the CDR3 reads TGCAGCGTGAACCTGAAGGGGGACTACCCGTGGAAGACCCAGTACTTC.

This clonotype was counted ten times or more. The chain recombines TRBV20-1 with TRBJ2-2; D is unresolved. There are 16 residues in the CDR3. The germline V and J ends were trimmed by 3 bases and 2 bases, with 16 bases remaining between them. Germline CDR1 and CDR2: DFQATT and SNEGSKA (reference sequence). CDR3 protein: CSASRVGEFNTGELFF. In DNA form, the CDR3 reads TGCAGTGCTAGTCGCGTCGGCGAGTTTAACACCGGGGAGCTGTTTTTT.

This clonotype was recorded a few times. This rearrangement joins TRBV24-1 to TRBJ2-5; no reliable D call. This CDR3 has 15 amino acids. Germline V gene sequence: CDR1 KGHDR, CDR2 SFDVKD. Trimming took 2 bases from V and 1 from J, leaving 10 bases between them. The DNA of the CDR3 is TGTGCCACCAGTGATTCCCTTAGAGCCCAAGAGACCCAGTACTTC. Residues: CATSDSLRAQETQYF.

The chain has TRBV28 and TRBJ2-2; either TRBD1 or TRBD2 may supply D (5 bases each). CDR3 size: 15 residues. CDR1 MDHEN and CDR2 SYDVKM come from the germline V gene. V lost 3 bases to trimming and J lost 6 bases, with 14 bases between them. The CDR3 here is CASSLIEGIPGELFF. Written as DNA, the CDR3 is TGTGCCAGCAGTTTGATTGAGGGGATTCCCGGGGAGCTGTTTTTT.

The chain has TRBV6-5 and TRBJ2-5, with TRBD2 identical over 9 bases. The CDR3 has 18 amino acids. V shed 0 bases and J 0 bases; nucleotides not matched to a gene: 8. Germline-derived CDR1 and CDR2 are MNHEY and SVGAGI. CDR3 amino acids: CASSYSTSGAPYQETQYF. In nucleotides, the CDR3 is TGTGCCAGCAGTTACTCGACTAGCGGAGCCCCCTACCAAGAGACCCAGTACTTC.

This clonotype was observed at least ten times. J is TRBJ1-1 and V is TRBV28, with D perhaps TRBD1 (5 bases). Trimming stripped 6 bases from V and 6 bases from J, with 11 bases between. The CDR3 is made up of 12 amino acids. Germline V gene sequence: CDR1 MDHEN, CDR2 SYDVKM. DNA for the CDR3: TGTGCCAGCAGGTTTTACAGGTCTGAAGCTTTCTTT. It specifies CASRFYRSEAFF.

This clonotype was observed many times. The V and J genes are TRBV4-1 and TRBJ2-2; 11 bases fit TRBD2. The CDR3 totals 16 residues. The germline V gene encodes CDR1 MGHRA and CDR2 YSYEKL. With V trimmed by 4 bases and J by 2 bases, 3 bases remained unmatched. The CDR3 loop reads CASSRGLAVNTGELFF. For the CDR3, the DNA is TGCGCCAGCAGCCGGGGACTAGCGGTTAACACCGGGGAGCTGTTTTTT.

This sequence joins TRBV9 and TRBJ2-1, with 9 bases lining up with TRBD1. The germline CDR1 and CDR2 sequences are SGDLS and YYNGEE. Trimming removed 4 bases from V and 0 bases from J; junction bases left unmatched: 11. The CDR3 extends over 18 amino acids. CDR3 sequence (DNA): TGTGCCAGCAGCCCCCAGGGACAGGGCCCCAGCTCCTACAATGAGCAGTTCTTC. This sequence encodes CASSPQGQGPSSYNEQFF.

The chain couples TRBV7-6 to TRBJ2-1, with TRBD2 as a possible D gene (7 bases). V was cut by 1 base and J by 5 bases, with 12 bases left in between. The CDR3 has 15 residues. The germline V gene has CDR1 SGHVS and CDR2 FNYEAQ. The CDR3 loop reads CASSLETGRDNEQFF. The CDR3 nucleotides are TGTGCCAGCAGCTTAGAAACAGGGAGGGACAATGAGCAGTTCTTC.

As regards this clonotype: A much bigger clone sits one base away, suggesting this may be a read error. V gene TRBV5-1 combines with J gene TRBJ1-4; tentatively, D is TRBD1 (5 bases). Germline assignment: CDR1 SGHRS and CDR2 YFSETQ. The CDR3 is made up of 17 amino acids. Trimming took 4 bases from V and 0 from J, leaving 16 bases between them. The CDR3 DNA sequence: TGCGCCAGCAGCATTGATCTCGACAGCACAACTAATGAAAAACTGTTTTTT. It codes for CASSIDLDSTTNEKLFF. The full variable domain, with the rest looked up from reference TRBV5-1 and TRBJ1-4, is KAGVTQTPRYLIKTRGQQVTLSCSPISGHRSVSWYQQTPGQGLQFLFEYFSETQRNKGNFPGRFSGRQFSNSRSEMNVSTLELGDSALYLCASSIDLDSTTNEKLFFGSGTQLSVL.

This clonotype was detected many times. The chain combines TRBV2 with TRBJ1-5, with D unclear. Germline V lookup: CDR1 SNHLY, CDR2 FYNNEI. The CDR3 has 15 residues. V lost 4 bases to trimming and J lost 5 bases, with 15 bases between them. This CDR3 is CASSGQTPVHQPQHF. As DNA, the CDR3 is TGTGCCAGCAGTGGGCAGACGCCTGTACATCAGCCCCAGCATTTT.

This clonotype was seen ten or more times. The chain joins TRBV12-5 to TRBJ2-3; no reliable D call. V lost 1 base to trimming and J lost 2 bases, with 4 bases between them. This CDR3 spans 13 amino acids. Germline-derived CDR1 and CDR2 are LGHNT and FRNRAP. The CDR3 is CASGLALTDTQYF. The CDR3 DNA sequence: TGTGCTAGTGGTTTGGCTCTCACAGATACGCAGTATTTT. The complete variable domain, with remaining parts taken from reference TRBV12-5 and TRBJ2-3, reads DARVTQTPRHKVTEMGQEVTMRCQPILGHNTVFWYRQTMMQGLELLAYFRNRAPLDDSGMPKDRFSAEMPDATLATLKIQPSEPRDSAVYFCASGLALTDTQYFGPGTRLTVL.

In its sample, this clonotype was seen many times. The chain uses TRBV3-1 and TRBJ1-1, with D possibly matching TRBD1 (6 bases). Germline CDR1 and CDR2: LGHDT and YNNKEL (reference sequence). V was shortened by 4 bases and J by 6 bases, with 21 bases between the two germline ends. This CDR3 has 16 residues. CDR3 protein: CASSPQRSRDTSEAFF. In DNA form, the CDR3 reads TGTGCCAGCAGCCCACAACGCTCCCGGGACACTTCTGAAGCTTTCTTT.

This clonotype was recorded at least ten times. The J gene is TRBJ2-1, the V gene TRBV2; D call uncertain. Germline values: CDR1 SNHLY, CDR2 FYNNEI. V was cut by 3 bases and J by 9 bases, with 3 bases left in between. This CDR3 comprises 10 residues. This CDR3 is CASSEGEQFF. CDR3 bases: TGTGCCAGCAGTGAGGGTGAGCAGTTCTTC.

This clonotype was seen at least ten times. V gene TRBV3-1 combines with J gene TRBJ1-1; tentatively, D is TRBD1 (5 bases). This CDR3 region has 14 residues. V shed 0 bases and J shed 4 bases, with 9 bases lying between them. The V gene's germline CDR1 is LGHDT and CDR2 YNNKEL (reference sequence). CDR3: CASSQEMRGTEAFF. The CDR3 nucleotides are TGTGCCAGCAGCCAAGAGATGAGGGGCACTGAAGCTTTCTTT.

The chain employs TRBV6-4 and TRBJ2-5; 8 bases agree with TRBD2. V lost 5 bases and J lost 5; bases outside the gene matches: 4. The CDR3 has 13 residues. Per the germline V gene, CDR1 is MRHNA and CDR2 is SNTAGT. The CDR3 here is CASSQSGSETQYF. The CDR3 DNA is TGTGCCAGCAGTCAGAGCGGGAGCGAGACCCAGTACTTC.

A few counts support this clonotype. The V and J genes are TRBV7-6 and TRBJ2-5; possibly TRBD2 for D (6 bases). Germline assignment: CDR1 SGHVS and CDR2 FNYEAQ. Trimming shortened V by 1 base and J by 1 base, and 7 bases separated the two germline ends. The length of the CDR3 is 14 residues. The CDR3 reads CASSLGEVQETQYF. In DNA, the CDR3 is TGTGCCAGCAGCTTAGGGGAGGTCCAAGAGACCCAGTACTTC.

This clonotype occurred many times. The chain carries TRBV11-2 and TRBJ2-2; 8 positions agree with TRBD1. The CDR3 extends over 13 amino acids. After removal of 5 bases from V and 8 bases from J, the junction contained 4 bases not matched to a gene. Germline CDR1 reads SGHAT; CDR2 reads FQNNGV. The CDR3 spells CASSARGLGELFF. CDR3 in DNA: TGTGCCAGCAGCGCCAGGGGGCTTGGGGAGCTGTTTTTT.

This clonotype came up many times. The rearrangement joins TRBV10-3 to TRBJ2-1, with D uncertain. V lost 3 bases and J lost 6, with 6 bases in between. The CDR3 totals 12 residues. CDR1 and CDR2 from the germline V gene are ENHRY and SYGVKD. CDR3 in DNA: TGTGCCATCAGTGAAGATCCCAATGAGCAGTTCTTC. Translating it yields CAISEDPNEQFF.

This clonotype has a count of ten or more. The chain carries TRBV28 and TRBJ1-5; unclear D gene. Trimming pared 1 base from V and 7 bases from J, leaving 17 bases between. The CDR3 extends over 16 amino acids. Germline CDR1 is MDHEN and CDR2 is SYDVKM. CDR3 in amino acids: CASSLYQEWGNQPQHF. In nucleotides, the CDR3 is TGTGCCAGCAGTTTATACCAGGAATGGGGTAACCAGCCCCAGCATTTT. Complete variable domain (other parts from reference TRBV28 and TRBJ1-5): DVKVTQSSRYLVKRTGEKVFLECVQDMDHENMFWYRQDPGLGLRLIYFSYDVKMKEKGDIPEGYSVSREKKERFSLILESASTNQTSMYLCASSLYQEWGNQPQHFGDGTRLSIL.

This clonotype was found many times. This chain uses TRBV12-3 or TRBV12-4 with TRBJ2-3; 13 nucleotides line up with TRBD2. The length of the CDR3 is 15 residues. V lost 6 bases and J lost 8; bases outside the gene matches: 8. The chain's CDR3 is CASRRTSGSSGTQYF. In DNA form, the CDR3 reads TGTGCCAGCAGACGGACTAGCGGGAGTTCTGGTACGCAGTATTTT.

This clonotype was seen more than once but under ten times. The gene calls are TRBV24-1 and TRBJ2-3, with D unresolved. The germline gives CDR1 KGHDR, CDR2 SFDVKD. The CDR3 consists of 13 residues. Trimming took 1 base from V and 8 from J, leaving 9 bases between them. For the CDR3, the DNA is TGTGCCACCAGTGATTTCTTTGTGGCTACGCAGTATTTT. It specifies CATSDFFVATQYF.